This T cell receptor (beta chain) was recovered during a study of blood T cells in healthy people across ages. The use of a sample-barcoded 5' primer and a J-beta primer mix characterized a second PCR of 7 to 11 cycles. Through a template-switch adaptor with 12 random nucleotides, each cDNA molecule received a tag. TCRdb reprocessed the 5' RACE reads with MiXCR, giving one entry per CDR3 protein. The table has roughly 680,000 distinct CDR3 sequences, under 65% seen once. J gave up 13 bases and V 5 bases, and 10 bases lay outside the gene matches. The germline CDR1 and CDR2 sequences are LGHDT and YNNKEL (reference sequence). This CDR3 is built from 14 residues.

The sample was blood. This clonotype was sampled from a woman aged 80 or over in good health. The V gene is TRBV3-1, the J gene TRBJ2-5; TRBD2 aligns across 13 bases. The DNA of the CDR3 is TGTGCCAGCAGCTACGGACTAGCGGGGGCCGGAGGGTACTTC. This encodes CASSYGLAGAGGYF.